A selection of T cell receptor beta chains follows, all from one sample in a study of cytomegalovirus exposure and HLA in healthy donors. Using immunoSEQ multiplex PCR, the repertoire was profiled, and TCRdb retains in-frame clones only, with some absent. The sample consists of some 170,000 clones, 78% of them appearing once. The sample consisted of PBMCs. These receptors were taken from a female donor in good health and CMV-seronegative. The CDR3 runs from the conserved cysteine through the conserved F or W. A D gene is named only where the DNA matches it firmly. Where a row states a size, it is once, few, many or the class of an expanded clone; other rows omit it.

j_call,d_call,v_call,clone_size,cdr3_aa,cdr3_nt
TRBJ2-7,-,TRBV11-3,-,CASSFLGRYEQYF,TGTGCCAGCAGCTTCTTGGGGAGGTACGAGCAGTACTTC
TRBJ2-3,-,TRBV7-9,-,CSSSSVQGRNTDTQYF,TGTTCCAGCAGCTCGGTTCAGGGGAGAAACACAGATACGCAGTATTTT
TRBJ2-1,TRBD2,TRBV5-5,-,CASSSGLAGGFNEQFF,TGTGCCAGCAGCTCCGGACTAGCGGGAGGTTTCAATGAGCAGTTCTTC
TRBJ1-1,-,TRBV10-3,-,CAINSETGLTAEAFF,TGTGCCATCAATTCAGAGACAGGCCTTACGGCTGAAGCTTTCTTT
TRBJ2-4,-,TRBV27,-,CASSLKTRYNIQYF,TGTGCCAGCAGTTTGAAAACTAGATATAACATTCAGTACTTC
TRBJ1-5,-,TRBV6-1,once,CASSGDSAGNQPQHF,TGTGCCAGCAGTGGGGACTCGGCCGGCAATCAGCCCCAGCATTTT
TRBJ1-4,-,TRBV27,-,CASSFRLQGAQEKLFF,TGTGCCAGCAGTTTTCGCCTGCAAGGGGCGCAGGAAAAACTGTTTTTT
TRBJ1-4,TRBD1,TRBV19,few,CASSRRGTANEKLFF,TGTGCCAGTAGTAGGCGCGGGACAGCTAATGAAAAACTGTTTTTT
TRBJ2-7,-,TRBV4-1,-,CASSQDAAGSYEQYF,TGCGCCAGCAGCCAAGACGCAGCAGGGTCCTACGAGCAGTACTTC
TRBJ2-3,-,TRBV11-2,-,CASSLAGTDTQYF,TGTGCCAGCAGCTTAGCGGGCACAGATACGCAGTATTTT
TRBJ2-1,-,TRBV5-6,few,CASSFYERPNEQFF,TGTGCCAGCAGCTTTTATGAGAGGCCCAATGAGCAGTTCTTC
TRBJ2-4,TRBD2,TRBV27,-,CASSLLLAGGAKNIQYF,TGTGCCAGCAGTTTACTGCTAGCGGGTGGAGCCAAAAACATTCAGTACTTC
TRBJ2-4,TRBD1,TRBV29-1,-,CSPRTGGMFFLAKNIQYF,TGCAGCCCCCGGACAGGGGGCATGTTCTTCCTGGCCAAAAACATTCAGTACTTC
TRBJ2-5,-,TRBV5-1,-,CASSPSRQVQETQYF,TGCGCCAGCAGCCCCAGTCGGCAGGTCCAAGAGACCCAGTACTTC
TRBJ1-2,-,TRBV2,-,CASRGTSSYTF,TGTGCCAGCAGGGGGACATCTAGCTACACCTTC
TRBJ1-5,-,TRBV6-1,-,CASSEVRQPQHF,TGTGCCAGCAGTGAAGTTAGACAGCCCCAGCATTTT
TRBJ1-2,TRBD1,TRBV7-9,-,CASSLETGGGYTF,TGTGCCAGCAGCTTAGAGACAGGGGGCGGCTACACCTTC
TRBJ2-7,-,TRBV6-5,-,CASSYSGAVAAYEQYF,TGTGCCAGCAGTTACTCGGGGGCCGTCGCGGCCTACGAGCAGTACTTC
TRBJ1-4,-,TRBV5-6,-,CASSLVGRGRNEKLFF,TGTGCCAGCAGCTTGGTTGGTAGGGGGAGAAATGAAAAACTGTTTTTT
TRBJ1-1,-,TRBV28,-,CASTKPLGGYYEAFF,TGTGCCAGCACCAAACCCCTCGGGGGGTATTATGAAGCTTTCTTT
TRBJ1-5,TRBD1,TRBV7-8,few,CASSLGQGISQPQHF,TGTGCCAGCAGCTTAGGACAGGGGATCAGCCAGCCCCAGCATTTT
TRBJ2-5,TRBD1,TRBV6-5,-,CASSEGGRQETQYF,TGTGCCAGCAGTGAAGGGGGCAGACAAGAGACCCAGTACTTC
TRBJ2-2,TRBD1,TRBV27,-,CASSFGGTGSTGELFF,TGTGCCAGCAGTTTCGGTGGGACAGGGAGCACCGGGGAGCTGTTTTTT
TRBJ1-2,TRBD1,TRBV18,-,CASSPDRGWKYGYTF,TGTGCCAGCTCACCGGACAGGGGATGGAAATATGGCTACACCTTC
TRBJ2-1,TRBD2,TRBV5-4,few,CASSSGLAGDNEQFF,TGTGCCAGCAGCTCGGGACTAGCGGGAGACAATGAGCAGTTCTTC
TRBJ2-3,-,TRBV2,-,CASRIPTGVGDRTDTQYF,TGTGCCAGCAGGATACCCACGGGAGTCGGCGACCGCACAGATACGCAGTATTTT
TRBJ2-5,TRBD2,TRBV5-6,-,CASSLELAGGETQYF,TGTGCCAGCAGCTTGGAACTAGCGGGAGGAGAGACCCAGTACTTC
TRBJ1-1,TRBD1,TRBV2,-,CASSPTGGDAFF,TGTGCCAGCAGCCCGACAGGGGGCGACGCTTTCTTT
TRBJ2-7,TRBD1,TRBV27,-,CASSLDRGHFYEQYF,TGTGCCAGCAGCCTCGACAGGGGACACTTCTACGAGCAGTACTTC
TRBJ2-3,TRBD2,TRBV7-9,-,CASSLVAGGTDTQYF,TGTGCCAGCAGCTTAGTAGCGGGGGGCACAGATACGCAGTATTTT
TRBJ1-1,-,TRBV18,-,CASSPKLVQGVTEAFF,TGTGCCAGCTCACCGAAGTTAGTACAAGGGGTAACTGAAGCTTTCTTT
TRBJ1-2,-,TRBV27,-,CASSSGNYGYTF,TGTGCCAGCAGCTCAGGGAACTATGGCTACACCTTC
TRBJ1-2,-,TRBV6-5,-,CASSYSAGNYGYTF,TGTGCCAGCAGTTACAGCGCGGGGAACTATGGCTACACCTTC
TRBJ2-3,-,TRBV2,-,CASSEERGSTDTQYF,TGTGCCAGCAGTGAGGAACGGGGGAGCACAGATACGCAGTATTTT
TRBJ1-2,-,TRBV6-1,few,CASRDRSLGGYTF,TGTGCCAGCAGAGACAGGAGCCTCGGGGGCTACACCTTC
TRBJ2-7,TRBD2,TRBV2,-,CASSESGRETYEQYF,TGTGCCAGCAGTGAAAGCGGGAGGGAAACCTACGAGCAGTACTTC
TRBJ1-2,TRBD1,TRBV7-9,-,CASSLEGQGSYGYTF,TGTGCCAGCAGCCTGGAGGGACAGGGGAGCTATGGCTACACCTTC
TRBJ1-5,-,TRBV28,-,CASSLWAGNSNQPQHF,TGTGCCAGCAGTTTATGGGCAGGCAATAGCAATCAGCCCCAGCATTTT
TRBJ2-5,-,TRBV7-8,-,CASSLVRVTGEQYF,TGTGCCAGCAGCTTAGTGAGAGTTACCGGGGAGCAGTACTTC
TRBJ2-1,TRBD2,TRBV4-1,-,CASRSRLAGDNEQFF,TGCGCCAGCAGGAGTAGACTAGCGGGGGACAATGAGCAGTTCTTC
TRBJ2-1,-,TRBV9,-,CASSPNRVGGEQFF,TGTGCCAGCAGCCCCAATCGTGTAGGGGGTGAGCAGTTCTTC
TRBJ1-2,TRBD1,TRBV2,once,CASTQGAGYGYTF,TGTGCCAGCACCCAGGGGGCAGGCTATGGCTACACCTTC
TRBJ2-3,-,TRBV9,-,CASSVDPGRGTDTQYF,TGTGCCAGCAGCGTAGATCCGGGAAGGGGCACAGATACGCAGTATTTT
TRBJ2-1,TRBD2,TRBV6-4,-,CASSLLAGGRHEQFF,TGTGCCAGCAGTCTACTAGCGGGGGGGCGACATGAGCAGTTCTTC
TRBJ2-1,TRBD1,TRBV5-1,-,CASSLGDSPNEQFF,TGCGCCAGCAGCTTAGGGGACAGCCCGAATGAGCAGTTCTTC
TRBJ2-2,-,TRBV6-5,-,CASDRSANTGELFF,TGTGCCAGCGACCGGAGCGCGAACACCGGGGAGCTGTTTTTT
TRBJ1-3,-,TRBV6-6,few,CASSYLTGNGHTIYF,TGTGCCAGCAGTTACTTAACAGGGAATGGGCACACCATATATTTT
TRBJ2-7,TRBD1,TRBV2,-,CASSDKGQGYEQYF,TGTGCCAGCAGTGATAAGGGACAGGGATACGAGCAGTACTTC
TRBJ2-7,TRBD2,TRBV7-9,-,CASSLRAGGPSYEQYF,TGTGCCAGCAGCTTAAGGGCGGGAGGCCCTTCCTACGAGCAGTACTTC
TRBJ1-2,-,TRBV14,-,CASSQAGSYYGYTF,TGTGCCAGCAGCCAAGCAGGATCTTACTATGGCTACACCTTC
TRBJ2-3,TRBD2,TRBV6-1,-,CASSEAPGLADSDTQYF,TGTGCCAGCAGTGAAGCACCGGGACTAGCTGACTCAGATACGCAGTATTTT